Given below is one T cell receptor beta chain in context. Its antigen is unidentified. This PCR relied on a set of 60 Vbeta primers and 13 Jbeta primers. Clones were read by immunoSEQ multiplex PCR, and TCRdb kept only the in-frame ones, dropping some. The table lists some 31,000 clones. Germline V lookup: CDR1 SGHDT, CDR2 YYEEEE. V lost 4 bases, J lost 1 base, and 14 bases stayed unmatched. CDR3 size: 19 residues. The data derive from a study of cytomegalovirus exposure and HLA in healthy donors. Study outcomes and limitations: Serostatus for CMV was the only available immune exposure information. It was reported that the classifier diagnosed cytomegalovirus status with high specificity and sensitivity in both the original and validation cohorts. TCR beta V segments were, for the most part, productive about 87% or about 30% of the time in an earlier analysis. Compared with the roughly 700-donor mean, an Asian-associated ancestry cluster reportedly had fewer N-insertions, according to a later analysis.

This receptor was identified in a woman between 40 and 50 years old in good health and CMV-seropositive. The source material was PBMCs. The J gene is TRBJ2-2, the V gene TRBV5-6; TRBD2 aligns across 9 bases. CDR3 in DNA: TGTGCCAGCAGCGCCGCCCGCGGCGGGAGGGCTTGGAACACCGGGGAGCTGTTTTTT. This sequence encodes CASSAARGGRAWNTGELFF.